The 2 T cell receptor beta chains in this list originate from one sample, sequenced in a study of metastatic and nonmetastatic thyroid tumors. All patients reached thyroid surgery having received no treatment beforehand. TCRdb called clones again from the PCR reads with MiXCR. This table holds about 89,000 clones, under 15% found once. Source material: tumor tissue. The origin of the receptors is a female donor with papillary thyroid cancer or a benign thyroid nodule (not recorded which). Some clones in this sample may be carry-over from other donors' samples.

In its sample, this clone was seen a few times. A much larger clone differs from this one at a single base, so this may be a read error. The chain has TRBV24-1 and TRBJ1-2; 8 bases match TRBD1. The germline CDR1 and CDR2 sequences are KGHDR and SFDVKD. The CDR3 contains 14 residues. The CDR3 loop reads CATRGQGENYDYTF. The CDR3 bases are TGTGCCACCCGAGGACAGGGCGAGAACTATGACTACACCTTC.

There are many counts of this clone. The V call is TRBV2, the J call TRBJ1-5; D is uncertain. Germline V gives CDR1 SNHLY, CDR2 FYNNEI. The CDR3 covers 13 residues. The V end lost 3 bases, the J end lost 5 bases, and 8 bases lay between the germline ends. CDR3: CASSDSPHQPQHF. In DNA form, the CDR3 reads TGTGCCAGCAGTGACAGCCCCCATCAGCCCCAGCATTTT.